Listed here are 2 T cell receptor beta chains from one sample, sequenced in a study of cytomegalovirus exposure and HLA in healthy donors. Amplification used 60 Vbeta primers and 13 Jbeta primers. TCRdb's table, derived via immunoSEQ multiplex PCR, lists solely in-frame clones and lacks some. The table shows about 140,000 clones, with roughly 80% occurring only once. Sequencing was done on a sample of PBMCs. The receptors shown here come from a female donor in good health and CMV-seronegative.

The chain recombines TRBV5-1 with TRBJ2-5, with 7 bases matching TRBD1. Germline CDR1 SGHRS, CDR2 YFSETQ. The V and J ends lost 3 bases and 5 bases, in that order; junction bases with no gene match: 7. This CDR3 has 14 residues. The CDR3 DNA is TGCGCCAGCAGCTACGACAGGGTCGGGGAGACCCAGTACTTC. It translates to CASSYDRVGETQYF.

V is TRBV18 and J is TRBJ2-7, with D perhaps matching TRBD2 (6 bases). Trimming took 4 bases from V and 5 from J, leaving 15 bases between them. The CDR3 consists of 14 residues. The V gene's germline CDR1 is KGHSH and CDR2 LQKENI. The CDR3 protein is CASSLGRQTDEQYF. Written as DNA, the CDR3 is TGTGCCAGCTCACTAGGGAGGCAGACTGACGAGCAGTACTTC.